These 8 T cell receptor beta chains originate from one sample sequenced in a study of control samples from healthy donors and cancer patients (dated by TCRdb to the early 2020s). Receptors were amplified or captured by the immunoSEQ multiplex PCR assay. The source is immuneACCESS, and TCRdb retained only in-frame sequences with V and J called. Part of the clones is not carried over; for the studies checked, unresolved V genes explain less than half of this, and the remainder is unexplained. The sample data list about 100,000 clones, and approximately 86% of these were observed just once. The ten top clones hold around 20% of the sample. Input material: blood. The receptors were sampled from a man aged 30-40 years in good health.

The J gene is TRBJ2-7, the V gene TRBV6-6; TRBD2 aligns across 9 bases. Germline CDR1 MNHNY, CDR2 SVGAGI (reference sequence). Trimming removed 0 bases from V and 5 bases from J; junction bases left unmatched: 8. The length of the CDR3 is 16 residues. In DNA form, the CDR3 reads TGTGCCAGCAGTTACTCGGCGACTAGCGGTTTCCACGAGCAGTACTTC. Protein product: CASSYSATSGFHEQYF.

This clone showed up just once. The V and J genes are TRBV11-2 and TRBJ2-1; 7 positions match TRBD1. Germline CDR1 is SGHAT and CDR2 is FQNNGV. The junction had 3 bases not matched to a gene; V was cut back by 1 base and J by 3 bases. This CDR3 contains 15 residues. CDR3: CASSLGWTGYNEQFF. Written as DNA, the CDR3 is TGTGCCAGCAGCTTAGGGTGGACAGGCTACAATGAGCAGTTCTTC.

The V call is TRBV6-5, the J call TRBJ1-4, with D maybe TRBD1 (6 bases). V was cut by 6 bases and J by 8 bases, with 16 bases left in between. This CDR3 contains 14 residues. Germline CDR1 MNHEY, CDR2 SVGAGI. CDR3 residues: CASRFGQMGEKLFF. CDR3 sequence (DNA): TGTGCCAGCAGATTCGGACAGATGGGGGAAAAACTGTTTTTT.

The chain has TRBV7-9 and TRBJ1-2; D remains unclear. Trimming pared 1 base from V and 1 base from J, leaving 19 bases between. CDR1 is SEHNR, CDR2 FQNEAQ, per germline (reference sequence). This CDR3 spans 18 amino acids. The CDR3, as DNA: TGTGCCAGCAGCTTAGGCCGGCAGGCCCTAGATGATAACTATGGCTACACCTTC. Encoded protein: CASSLGRQALDDNYGYTF. The full variable domain, completed using reference TRBV7-9 and TRBJ1-2, is DTGVSQNPRHKITKRGQNVTFRCDPISEHNRLYWYRQTLGQGPEFLTYFQNEAQLEKSRLLSDRFSAERPKGSFSTLEIQRTEQGDSAMYLCASSLGRQALDDNYGYTFGSGTRLTVV.

The chain's CDR3 is CASTGQGALTEAFF. The CDR3 bases are TGTGCCAGCACCGGACAGGGGGCTCTCACTGAAGCTTTCTTT. This chain uses TRBV27 with TRBJ1-1, with 11 positions matching TRBD1. Germline V gives CDR1 MNHEY, CDR2 SMNVEV (reference sequence). V lost 7 bases to trimming and J lost 4 bases; unmatched junction nucleotides: 5. The CDR3 covers 14 residues.

This sequence joins TRBV14 and TRBJ1-1; D not resolved. Germline V gene lookup returns CDR1 SGHDN and CDR2 FVKESK. The CDR3 sequence is 13 residues long. V was shortened by 5 bases and J by 0 bases, with 7 bases between the two germline ends. CDR3 bases: TGTGCCAGCAGCGGGAGCATGAACACTGAAGCTTTCTTT. It encodes CASSGSMNTEAFF.

This clone was recorded a few times. The rearrangement uses TRBV5-5 and TRBJ2-7, with D unclear. V was shortened by 4 bases and J by 3 bases, with 17 bases between the two germline ends. The CDR3 extends over 15 amino acids. Germline V gives CDR1 SGHKS, CDR2 YYEKEE (reference sequence). CDR3 bases: TGTGCCAGCAGCCGAATAGGATCATCGCTCTACGAGCAGTACTTC. Translating gives CASSRIGSSLYEQYF. The entire variable domain, with the rest obtained from reference TRBV5-5 and TRBJ2-7, is as follows: DAGVTQSPTHLIKTRGQQVTLRCSPISGHKSVSWYQQVLGQGPQFIFQYYEKEERGRGNFPDRFSARQFPNYSSELNVNALLLGDSALYLCASSRIGSSLYEQYFGPGTRLTVT.

This chain joins TRBV10-2 and TRBJ2-5; D tentatively fits TRBD1 or TRBD2 (5 bases each). The germline gives CDR1 WSHSY, CDR2 SAAADI. The V end was cut by 4 bases, the J end by 6 bases, with 12 bases between. CDR3 length: 13 amino acids. The CDR3 bases are TGCGCCAGCAGTGGCAGGGAGCGAAAGACCCAGTACTTC. Translation gives CASSGRERKTQYF.